Below are 21 T cell receptor beta chains sequenced from a single sample in a study of cytotoxic CD8 clonotypes in ibrutinib-treated CLL. Repertoires were generated with immunoSEQ multiplex PCR, while TCRdb's copy carries only in-frame clones and drops some. The sample carries 150,000 or so clones, 75% to 85% recorded once. The source was PBMCs, collected after 12 months of ibrutinib treatment. The receptor set was obtained from a human donor with chronic lymphocytic leukemia.

The J gene is TRBJ2-3, the V gene TRBV7-9; 8 bases map to TRBD1. The CDR3 totals 17 residues. The germline V gene has CDR1 SEHNR and CDR2 FQNEAQ (reference sequence). The junction had 11 bases not matched to a gene; V was cut back by 0 bases and J by 6 bases. The CDR3 sequence: CASSLASRGPPTDTQYF. The CDR3 DNA follows: TGTGCCAGCAGCTTAGCGAGCAGGGGGCCTCCGACGGATACGCAGTATTTT.

This clone was observed once. The rearrangement links TRBV4-1 to TRBJ2-7; TRBD2 matches 10 bases. Germline values: CDR1 MGHRA, CDR2 YSYEKL. V shed 2 bases, J shed 0 bases, and the junction held 4 bases outside the gene matches. The CDR3 consists of 16 residues. The CDR3 spells CASSQQLAGDSYEQYF. CDR3 nucleotides: TGCGCCAGCAGCCAACAGCTAGCGGGGGACTCCTACGAGCAGTACTTC.

The chain links TRBV28 to TRBJ1-2; no firm D call. This CDR3 has 14 amino acids. The germline V and J ends were trimmed by 3 bases and 8 bases, with 16 bases remaining between them. Germline assignment: CDR1 MDHEN and CDR2 SYDVKM. The CDR3 sequence is CASSFRVRARGYTF. CDR3 coding DNA: TGTGCCAGCAGTTTTCGGGTGCGGGCGCGAGGCTACACCTTC.

The rearrangement links TRBV15 to TRBJ2-3, with TRBD2 matching 13 bases. Germline V lookup: CDR1 LNHNV, CDR2 YYDKDF (reference sequence). The CDR3 totals 15 residues. Trimming took 6 bases from V and 4 from J; bases not matched to a gene: 4. The CDR3 is CATRLAGGPADTQYF. CDR3 DNA: TGTGCCACCAGACTAGCGGGAGGGCCAGCAGATACGCAGTATTTT.

CDR3 DNA sequence: TGCGCCAGTATGGTAGCGGCTGGAATCTACAATGAGCAGTTCTTC. It is translated as CASMVAAGIYNEQFF. V usage is TRBV5-1 and J usage is TRBJ2-1, with D tentatively TRBD2 (6 bases). Germline CDR1 reads SGHRS; CDR2 reads YFSETQ. CDR3 length: 15 residues. V gave up 8 bases and J gave up 3 bases, with 18 bases separating them.

This rearrangement joins TRBV19 to TRBJ2-1, with TRBD2 identical over 14 bases. The CDR3 runs to 16 residues. Germline V gene lookup returns CDR1 LNHDA and CDR2 SQIVND (reference sequence). Trimming cost V 0 bases and J 8 bases; bases outside gene matches: 3. The CDR3 sequence: CASSIDGTSGSYEQFF. The DNA of the CDR3 is TGTGCCAGTAGTATAGACGGGACTAGCGGGAGTTATGAGCAGTTCTTC.

CDR3 residues: CASSVEAGANVLTF. The CDR3 region has the DNA TGTGCCAGCAGCGTAGAGGCTGGGGCCAACGTCCTGACTTTC. The chain carries TRBV9 and TRBJ2-6; no definite D call. V lost 0 bases and J 2 bases, leaving 3 bases between the germline ends. Germline V CDR1 and CDR2: SGDLS, YYNGEE. The CDR3 covers 14 residues.

The chain combines TRBV4-2 with TRBJ2-2, with TRBD2 identical over 7 bases. Germline V gene sequence: CDR1 LGHNA, CDR2 YNFKEQ. The trim removed 4 bases at V and 2 bases at J, leaving 4 bases unmatched. This CDR3 comprises 15 residues. CDR3 DNA sequence: TGTGCCAGCAGCCGGCAGCGGGGAAACACCGGGGAGCTGTTTTTT. Residues: CASSRQRGNTGELFF.

This sequence joins TRBV21-1 and TRBJ2-7; the table's D call, TRBD2, has no DNA check behind it. TRBV21-1 is assigned pseudogene status. This CDR3 is built from 14 residues. CDR3 DNA: TGTGCCAGCACCGCAGGGCGGGGAGCCTACGAGCAGTACTTC. This codes for CASTAGRGAYEQYF.

V is TRBV5-8 and J is TRBJ2-2; D perhaps matches TRBD2 (6 bases). With 2 bases removed from V and 4 bases from J, the gap between germline ends came to 9 bases. There are 14 residues in the CDR3. Germline V gene lookup returns CDR1 SGHTS and CDR2 YDEGEE. The CDR3 is CASSFGSRTGELFF. The CDR3 DNA follows: TGTGCCAGCAGCTTCGGGAGCCGCACCGGGGAGCTGTTTTTT.

This clone was observed once. This chain uses TRBV5-4 with TRBJ2-7; tentative D call: TRBD2 (5 bases). The V gene lost 0 bases and the J gene lost 6 bases, with 10 bases spanning the gap. Germline CDR1 and CDR2: SGHNT and YYREEE (reference sequence). This CDR3 has 13 amino acids. CDR3 amino acids: CASSLAASREQYF. The CDR3 DNA reads TGTGCCAGCAGCTTGGCGGCTAGCCGCGAGCAGTACTTC. Supplemented by reference TRBV5-4 and TRBJ2-7, the full variable domain reads ETGVTQSPTHLIKTRGQQVTLRCSSQSGHNTVSWYQQALGQGPQFIFQYYREEENGRGNFPPRFSGLQFPNYSSELNVNALELDDSALYLCASSLAASREQYFGPGTRLTVT.

The chain uses TRBV4-3 and TRBJ1-4; D is possibly TRBD1 (6 bases). This CDR3 spans 16 amino acids. Per germline, CDR1 LGHNA and CDR2 YSLEER. V lost 4 bases, J lost 8 bases, and 20 bases lay in between. CDR3 loop: CASSPGHDRRAEKLFF. The CDR3 coding sequence is TGCGCCAGCAGCCCCGGACACGACAGGCGCGCGGAAAAACTGTTTTTT.

The chain is built from TRBV2 and TRBJ2-2, with D possibly called TRBD1 or TRBD2 (5 bases each). The germline V gene has CDR1 SNHLY and CDR2 FYNNEI. Trimming took 7 bases from V and 7 from J, leaving 13 bases between them. The CDR3 is made up of 13 amino acids. This chain's CDR3 is CASMGPLIGELFF. The DNA of the CDR3 is TGTGCCAGCATGGGACCCCTGATCGGGGAGCTGTTTTTT. The entire variable domain, with the rest obtained from reference TRBV2 and TRBJ2-2, is as follows: EPEVTQTPSHQVTQMGQEVILRCVPISNHLYFYWYRQILGQKVEFLVSFYNNEISEKSEIFDDQFSVERPDGSNFTLKIRSTKLEDSAMYFCASMGPLIGELFFGEGSRLTVL.

The chain couples TRBV4-1 to TRBJ1-5; 9 bases map to TRBD1. V dropped 0 bases and J dropped 5; count of bases not matched to a gene: 5. CDR1 and CDR2 from the germline V gene are MGHRA and YSYEKL. The CDR3 sequence is 16 residues long. The CDR3 coding sequence is TGCGCCAGCAGCCAAGATCTCGGACAGGGGTATCAGCCCCAGCATTTT. This translates into CASSQDLGQGYQPQHF.

There are a few counts of this clone. This chain connects TRBV7-2 to TRBJ2-7; D unresolved. Trimming stripped 4 bases from V and 4 bases from J, with 11 bases between. This CDR3 region has 13 residues. Germline assignment: CDR1 SGHTA and CDR2 FQGNSA. The CDR3 sequence is CASSSTPGYEQYF. CDR3 sequence (DNA): TGTGCCAGCAGCTCCACGCCGGGTTACGAGCAGTACTTC.

This rearrangement joins TRBV11-2 to TRBJ1-2; TRBD1 aligns across 7 bases. Germline assignment: CDR1 SGHAT and CDR2 FQNNGV. The CDR3 totals 15 residues. Unmatched junction bases numbered 4, after V lost 1 base and J lost 2 bases. DNA for the CDR3: TGTGCCAGCAGCTTAGTGACAGGGTGGAACTATGGCTACACCTTC. It translates to CASSLVTGWNYGYTF.

The V call is TRBV9, the J call TRBJ2-5; D call uncertain. The CDR3 has 13 amino acids. V was pared by 4 bases and J by 1 base, with 8 bases between. The V gene's germline CDR1 is SGDLS and CDR2 YYNGEE. CDR3 bases: TGTGCCAGCAGCAACCAAGGCCAAGAGACCCAGTACTTC. It encodes CASSNQGQETQYF.

This clone has more than one count but fewer than ten. This chain connects TRBV7-3 to TRBJ2-4; D call uncertain. V dropped 0 bases and J dropped 9 bases, with 9 bases sitting between them. The CDR3 is 13 residues long. The V gene's germline CDR1 is SGHTA and CDR2 FQGTGA. CDR3 in amino acids: CASSLTGDGIQYF. The CDR3 nucleotides are TGTGCCAGCAGCTTAACAGGCGACGGCATTCAGTACTTC.

The chain uses TRBV2 and TRBJ2-7, with 9 positions matching TRBD2. The V and J ends lost 6 bases and 4 bases, in that order; junction bases with no gene match: 7. CDR3 length: 14 amino acids. Per germline, CDR1 SNHLY and CDR2 FYNNEI. As DNA, the CDR3 is TGTGCCAGCAGCCTGGGACTAGCTGAGTACGAGCAGTACTTC. This gives the protein CASSLGLAEYEQYF.

This clone is large (0.1 to 1%). The chain couples TRBV5-6 to TRBJ1-5, with D uncertain. The CDR3 runs 15 residues. Germline values: CDR1 SGHDT, CDR2 YYEEEE. Deletions cut 3 bases from V and 2 bases from J, with 12 bases between. In DNA, the CDR3 is TGTGCCAGCAGCTCCCGTTCTCGGGGCAATCAGCCCCAGCATTTT. It encodes CASSSRSRGNQPQHF.

The V and J genes are TRBV27 and TRBJ2-7, with TRBD2 as a possible D gene (5 bases). Looked up from germline, CDR1 is MNHEY and CDR2 is SMNVEV (reference sequence). With 5 bases removed from V and 3 bases from J, the gap between germline ends came to 11 bases. The CDR3 totals 13 residues. The CDR3 nucleotides read TGTGCCAGCAGTACTTTGGGGAGCTACGAGCAGTACTTC. The encoded protein is CASSTLGSYEQYF.